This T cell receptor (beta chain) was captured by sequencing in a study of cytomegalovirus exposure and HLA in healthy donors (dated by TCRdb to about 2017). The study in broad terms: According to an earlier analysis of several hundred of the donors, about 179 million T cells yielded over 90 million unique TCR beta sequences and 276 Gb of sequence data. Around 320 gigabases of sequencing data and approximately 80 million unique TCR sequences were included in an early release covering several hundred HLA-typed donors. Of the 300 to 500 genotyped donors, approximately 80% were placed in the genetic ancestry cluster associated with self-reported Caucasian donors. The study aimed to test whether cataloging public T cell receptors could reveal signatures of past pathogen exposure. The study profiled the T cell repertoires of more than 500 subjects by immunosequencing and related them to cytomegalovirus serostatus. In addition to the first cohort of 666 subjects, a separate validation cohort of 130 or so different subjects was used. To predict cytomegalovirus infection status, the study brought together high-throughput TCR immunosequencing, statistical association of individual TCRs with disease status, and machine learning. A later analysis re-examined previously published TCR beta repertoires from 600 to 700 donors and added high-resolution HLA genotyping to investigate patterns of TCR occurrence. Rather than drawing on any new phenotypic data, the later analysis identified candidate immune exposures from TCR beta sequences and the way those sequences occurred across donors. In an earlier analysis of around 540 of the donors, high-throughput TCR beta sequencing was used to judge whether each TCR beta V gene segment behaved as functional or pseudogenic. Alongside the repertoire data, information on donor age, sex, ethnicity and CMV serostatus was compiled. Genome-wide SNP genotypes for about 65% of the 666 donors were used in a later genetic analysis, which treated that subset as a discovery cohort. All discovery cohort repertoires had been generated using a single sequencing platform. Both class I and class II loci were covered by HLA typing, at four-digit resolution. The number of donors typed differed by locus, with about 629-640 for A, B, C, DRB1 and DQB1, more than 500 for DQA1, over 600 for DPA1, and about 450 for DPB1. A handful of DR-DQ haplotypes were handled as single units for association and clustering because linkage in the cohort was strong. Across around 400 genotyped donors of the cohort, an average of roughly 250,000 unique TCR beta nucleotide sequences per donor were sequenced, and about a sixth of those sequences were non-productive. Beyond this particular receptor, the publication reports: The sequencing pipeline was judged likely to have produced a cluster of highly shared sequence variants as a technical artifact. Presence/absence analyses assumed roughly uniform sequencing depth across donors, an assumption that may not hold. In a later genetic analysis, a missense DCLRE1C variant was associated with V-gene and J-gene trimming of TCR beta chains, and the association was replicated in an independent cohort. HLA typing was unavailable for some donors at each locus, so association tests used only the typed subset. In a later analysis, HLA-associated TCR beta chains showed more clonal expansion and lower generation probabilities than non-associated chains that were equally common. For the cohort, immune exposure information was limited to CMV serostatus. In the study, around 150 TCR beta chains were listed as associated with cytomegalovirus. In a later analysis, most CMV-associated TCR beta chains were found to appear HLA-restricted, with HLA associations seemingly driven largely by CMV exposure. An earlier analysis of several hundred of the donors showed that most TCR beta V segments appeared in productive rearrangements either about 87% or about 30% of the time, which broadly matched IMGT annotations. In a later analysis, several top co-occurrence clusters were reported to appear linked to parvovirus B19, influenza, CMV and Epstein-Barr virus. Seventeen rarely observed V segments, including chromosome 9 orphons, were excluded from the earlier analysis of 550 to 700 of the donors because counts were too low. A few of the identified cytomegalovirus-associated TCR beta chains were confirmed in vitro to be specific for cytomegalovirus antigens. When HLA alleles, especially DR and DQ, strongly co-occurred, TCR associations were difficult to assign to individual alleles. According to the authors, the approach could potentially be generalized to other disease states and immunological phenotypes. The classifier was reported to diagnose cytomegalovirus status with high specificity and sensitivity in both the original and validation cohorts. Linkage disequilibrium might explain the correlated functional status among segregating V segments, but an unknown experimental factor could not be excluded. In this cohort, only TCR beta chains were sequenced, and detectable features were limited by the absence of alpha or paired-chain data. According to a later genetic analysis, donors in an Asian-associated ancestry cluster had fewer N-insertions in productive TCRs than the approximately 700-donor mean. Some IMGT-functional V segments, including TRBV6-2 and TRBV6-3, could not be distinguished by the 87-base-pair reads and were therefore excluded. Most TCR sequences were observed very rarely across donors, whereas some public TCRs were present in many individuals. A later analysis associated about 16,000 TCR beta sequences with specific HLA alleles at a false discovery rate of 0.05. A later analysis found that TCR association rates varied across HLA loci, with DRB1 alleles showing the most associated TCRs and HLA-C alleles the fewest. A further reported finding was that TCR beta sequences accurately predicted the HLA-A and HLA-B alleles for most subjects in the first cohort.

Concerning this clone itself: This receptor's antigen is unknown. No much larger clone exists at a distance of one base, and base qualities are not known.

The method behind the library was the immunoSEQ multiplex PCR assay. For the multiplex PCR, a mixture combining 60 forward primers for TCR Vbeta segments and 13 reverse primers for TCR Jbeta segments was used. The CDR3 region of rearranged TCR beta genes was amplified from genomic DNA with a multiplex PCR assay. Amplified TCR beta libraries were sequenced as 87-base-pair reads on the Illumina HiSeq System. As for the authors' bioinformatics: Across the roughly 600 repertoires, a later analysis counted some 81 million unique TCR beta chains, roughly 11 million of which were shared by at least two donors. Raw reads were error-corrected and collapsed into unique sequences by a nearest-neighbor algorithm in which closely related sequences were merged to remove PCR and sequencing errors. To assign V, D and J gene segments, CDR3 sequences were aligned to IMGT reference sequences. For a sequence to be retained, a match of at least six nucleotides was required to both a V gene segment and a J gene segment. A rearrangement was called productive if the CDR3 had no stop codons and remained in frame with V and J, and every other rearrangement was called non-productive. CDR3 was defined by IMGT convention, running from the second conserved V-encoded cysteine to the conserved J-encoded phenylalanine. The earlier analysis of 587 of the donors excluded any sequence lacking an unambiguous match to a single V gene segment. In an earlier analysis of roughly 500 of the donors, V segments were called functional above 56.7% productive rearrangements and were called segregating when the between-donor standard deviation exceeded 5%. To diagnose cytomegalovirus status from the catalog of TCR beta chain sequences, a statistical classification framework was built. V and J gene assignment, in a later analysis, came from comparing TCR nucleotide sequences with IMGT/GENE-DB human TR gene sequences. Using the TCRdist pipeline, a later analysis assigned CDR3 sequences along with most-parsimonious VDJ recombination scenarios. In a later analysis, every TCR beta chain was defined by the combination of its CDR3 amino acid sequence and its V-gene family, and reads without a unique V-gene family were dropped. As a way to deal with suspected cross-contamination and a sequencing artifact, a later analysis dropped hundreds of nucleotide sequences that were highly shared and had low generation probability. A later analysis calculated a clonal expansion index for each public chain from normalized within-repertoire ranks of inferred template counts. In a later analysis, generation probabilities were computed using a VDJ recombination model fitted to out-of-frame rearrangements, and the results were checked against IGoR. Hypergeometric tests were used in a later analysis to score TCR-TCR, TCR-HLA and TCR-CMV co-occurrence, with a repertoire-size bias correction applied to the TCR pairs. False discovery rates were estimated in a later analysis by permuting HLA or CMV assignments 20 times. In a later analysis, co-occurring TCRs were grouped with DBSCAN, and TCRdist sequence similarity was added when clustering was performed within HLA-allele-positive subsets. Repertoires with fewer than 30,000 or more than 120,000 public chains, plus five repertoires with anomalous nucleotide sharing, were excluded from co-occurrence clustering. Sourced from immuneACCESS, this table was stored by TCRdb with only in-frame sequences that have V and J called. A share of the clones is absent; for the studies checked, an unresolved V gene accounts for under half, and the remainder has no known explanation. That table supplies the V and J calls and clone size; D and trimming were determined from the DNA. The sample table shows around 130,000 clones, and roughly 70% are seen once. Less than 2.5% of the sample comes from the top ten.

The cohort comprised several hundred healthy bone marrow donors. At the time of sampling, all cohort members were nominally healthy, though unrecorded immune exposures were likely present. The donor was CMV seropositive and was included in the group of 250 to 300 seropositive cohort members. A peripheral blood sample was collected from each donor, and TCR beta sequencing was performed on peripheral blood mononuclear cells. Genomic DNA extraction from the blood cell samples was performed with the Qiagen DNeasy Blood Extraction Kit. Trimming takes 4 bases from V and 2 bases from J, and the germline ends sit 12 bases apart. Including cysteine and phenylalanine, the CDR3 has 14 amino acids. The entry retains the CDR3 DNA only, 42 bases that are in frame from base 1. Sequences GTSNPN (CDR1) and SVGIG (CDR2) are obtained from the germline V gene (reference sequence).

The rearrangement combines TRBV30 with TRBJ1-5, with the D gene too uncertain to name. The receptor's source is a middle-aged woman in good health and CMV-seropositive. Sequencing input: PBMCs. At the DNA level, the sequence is TGTGCCTGGAATCACCTAGGCGGCAATCAGCCCCAGCATTTT. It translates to CAWNHLGGNQPQHF.